The rows below give T cell receptor beta chains drawn from one sample of a study of T cells in Graves' hyperthyroidism and ophthalmopathy. From the multiplex PCR reads, TCRdb called clonotypes with MiXCR, one entry per CDR3 protein. The sample lists fewer than 650,000 distinct CDR3 sequences, approximately 14% occurring once. The sequencing sample was made of blood. Source of these receptors: a woman younger than 45 with Graves' hyperthyroidism that later progressed to Graves' ophthalmopathy. Both conserved end residues are trimmed from each CDR3. A D gene is named only where the DNA matches it firmly.

>TRBJ1-1|TRBV19|TRBD1
ASSQGTERRTEAF
>TRBJ2-1|TRBV19|NA
ASRTAYNEQF
>TRBJ2-1|TRBV12-3/TRBV12-4|NA
ASSFVDPYNEQF
>TRBJ1-1|TRBV6-1|NA
ASSEANGGNTEAF
>TRBJ2-1|TRBV6-5|TRBD2
ASSYALAGGEYNEQF
>TRBJ2-3|TRBV7-9|TRBD1
ASSLEGQFTDTQY
>TRBJ2-1|TRBV20-1|NA
SARGFNEQF
>TRBJ2-1|TRBV20-1|TRBD2
SARYGTRSNEQF
>TRBJ1-1|TRBV2|NA
ASKGADTEAF
>TRBJ2-3|TRBV18|NA
VSSPADTQY
>TRBJ1-1|TRBV4-3|NA
ASSQDLEARANTEAF
>TRBJ1-2|TRBV7-9|TRBD1
ASRRQGQNYGYT
>TRBJ2-3|TRBV20-1|NA
SARDSVRDTQY
>TRBJ1-5|TRBV19|NA
ASTLYSNQPQH
>TRBJ2-7|TRBV4-1|NA
ASSQTSGFYEQY
>TRBJ2-1|TRBV6-2/TRBV6-3|TRBD2
ASSRPTSITYNEQF
>TRBJ1-1|TRBV12-3/TRBV12-4|TRBD1
ASSPSGGATEAF
>TRBJ2-3|TRBV12-3/TRBV12-4|TRBD2
ASSASPAGVIDTQY
>TRBJ1-2|TRBV9|NA
ASSALGDGANYGYT
>TRBJ1-5|TRBV30|NA
AWSVMDIGQPQH
>TRBJ1-1|TRBV5-1|NA
ASSLVKVDTEAF
>TRBJ2-1|TRBV5-1|TRBD1
ASSPTGQPDDDEQF
>TRBJ2-5|TRBV6-1|NA
ASSPRRTEQETQY
>TRBJ1-6|TRBV13|TRBD1
ASSSDRESSPLH
>TRBJ2-7|TRBV20-1|TRBD2
SASKMASGSYEQY
>TRBJ2-2|TRBV3-1|NA
ASSRDRSWFTGELF
>TRBJ1-2|TRBV20-1|NA
SARPQGSPYGYT
>TRBJ2-5|TRBV29-1|TRBD2
SVSLLAGGPEETQY
>TRBJ1-1|TRBV6-2/TRBV6-3|NA
ASSGGWNTEAF
>TRBJ1-1|TRBV6-5|NA
ASSYSGQGTEAF
>TRBJ1-2|TRBV29-1|NA
SVFGRWGYT
>TRBJ2-7|TRBV29-1|TRBD2
SVEIAGKAYEQY
>TRBJ1-1|TRBV6-2/TRBV6-3|NA
ASSYQAGNTEAF
>TRBJ2-3|TRBV18|NA
ASSPLLDIDTDTQY
>TRBJ2-7|TRBV15|NA
ATRVEGSYEQY
>TRBJ1-2|TRBV7-2|TRBD1
ASSLKADPGQYGYT
>TRBJ1-1|TRBV27|NA
ASTGLGDTEAF
>TRBJ2-7|TRBV6-5|NA
ASSSGGLESEQY
>TRBJ1-3|TRBV30|NA
AWSREALPGNTIY
>TRBJ1-5|TRBV25-1|NA
RRAEKSNQPQH
>TRBJ1-2|TRBV20-1|TRBD1
SALTGGSSYGYT
>TRBJ1-2|TRBV6-2/TRBV6-3|NA
ASSYSVWDRGRNYGYT
>TRBJ1-2|TRBV24-1|NA
ATSDPDRNPGYT
>TRBJ2-5|TRBV20-1|TRBD2
SAPVLAGLGVQETQY
>TRBJ2-1|TRBV7-9|NA
ASSLVGAGNNEQF
>TRBJ1-6|TRBV19|NA
ASTDGLFLNSPLH
>TRBJ2-1|TRBV20-1|TRBD1
SARTGGEQF
>TRBJ2-7|TRBV5-1|NA
ASAPQGSGYEQY
>TRBJ1-3|TRBV3-1|NA
ASSSNRGTANTIY
>TRBJ1-4|TRBV16|NA
ASSLRGGLTTNEKLF
>TRBJ2-7|TRBV12-5|NA
ASGPSSYEQY
>TRBJ2-1|TRBV30|TRBD1
AWSVGQGLREQF
>TRBJ2-7|TRBV6-1|TRBD1
ASSPGQGSTYEQY
>TRBJ1-2|TRBV12-3/TRBV12-4|TRBD1
ASSSTGTVYGYT